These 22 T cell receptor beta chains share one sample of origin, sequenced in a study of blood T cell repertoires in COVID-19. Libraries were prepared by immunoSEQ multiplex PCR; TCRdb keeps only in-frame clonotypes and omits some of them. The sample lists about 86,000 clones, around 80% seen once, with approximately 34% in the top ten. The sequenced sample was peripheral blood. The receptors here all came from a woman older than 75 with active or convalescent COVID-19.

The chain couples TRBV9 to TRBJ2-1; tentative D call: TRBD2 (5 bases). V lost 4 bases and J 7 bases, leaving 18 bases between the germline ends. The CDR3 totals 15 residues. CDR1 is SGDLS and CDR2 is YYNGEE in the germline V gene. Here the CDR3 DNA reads TGTGCCAGCAGCCCATCCGACCTAGCTAGTAATGAGCAGTTCTTC. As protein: CASSPSDLASNEQFF.

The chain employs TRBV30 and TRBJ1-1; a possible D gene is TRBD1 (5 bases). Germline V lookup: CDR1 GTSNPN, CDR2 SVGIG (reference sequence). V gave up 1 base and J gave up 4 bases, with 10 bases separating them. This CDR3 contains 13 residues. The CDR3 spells CAWSEGLGTEAFF. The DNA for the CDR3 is TGTGCCTGGAGTGAGGGGTTAGGCACTGAAGCTTTCTTT.

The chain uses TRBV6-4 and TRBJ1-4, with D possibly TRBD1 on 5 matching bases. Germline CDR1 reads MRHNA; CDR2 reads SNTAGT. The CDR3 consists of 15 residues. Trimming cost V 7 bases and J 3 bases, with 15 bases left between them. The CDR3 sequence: CASIAGLESNEKLFF. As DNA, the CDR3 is TGTGCCAGCATTGCAGGGTTAGAGTCTAATGAAAAACTGTTTTTT.

CDR3 amino acids: CAWSPRQGVNTEAFF. The CDR3 DNA sequence: TGTGCCTGGAGCCCCCGACAGGGTGTGAACACTGAAGCTTTCTTT. The V and J genes are TRBV30 and TRBJ1-1; 7 positions agree with TRBD1. CDR1 is GTSNPN, CDR2 SVGIG, per germline (reference sequence). The CDR3 is 15 residues long. V lost 3 bases and J lost 0; bases outside the gene matches: 7.

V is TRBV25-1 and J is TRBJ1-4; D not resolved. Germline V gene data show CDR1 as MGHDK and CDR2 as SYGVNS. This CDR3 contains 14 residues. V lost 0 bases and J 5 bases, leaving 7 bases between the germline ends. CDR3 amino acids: CASSEYGRNEKLFF. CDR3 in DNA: TGTGCCAGCAGTGAATATGGCAGGAATGAAAAACTGTTTTTT.

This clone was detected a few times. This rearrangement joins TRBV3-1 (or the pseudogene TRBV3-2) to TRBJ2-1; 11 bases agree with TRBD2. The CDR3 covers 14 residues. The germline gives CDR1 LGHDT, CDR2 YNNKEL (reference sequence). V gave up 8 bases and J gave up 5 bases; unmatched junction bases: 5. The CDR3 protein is CASAGTSGDNEQFF. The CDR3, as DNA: TGTGCCAGCGCCGGGACTAGCGGAGACAATGAGCAGTTCTTC.

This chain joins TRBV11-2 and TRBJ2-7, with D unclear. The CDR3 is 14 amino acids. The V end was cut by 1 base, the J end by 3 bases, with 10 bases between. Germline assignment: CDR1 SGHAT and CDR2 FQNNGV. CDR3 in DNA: TGTGCCAGCAGCTTAGGCGGTAAAAACTACGAGCAGTACTTC. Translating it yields CASSLGGKNYEQYF.

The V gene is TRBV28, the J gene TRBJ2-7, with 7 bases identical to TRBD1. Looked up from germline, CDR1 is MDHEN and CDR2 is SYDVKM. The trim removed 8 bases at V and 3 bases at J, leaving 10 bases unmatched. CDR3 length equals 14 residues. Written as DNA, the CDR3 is TGTGCCAGCCGCCGACAGGGAGCTGACTACGAGCAGTACTTC. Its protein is CASRRQGADYEQYF.

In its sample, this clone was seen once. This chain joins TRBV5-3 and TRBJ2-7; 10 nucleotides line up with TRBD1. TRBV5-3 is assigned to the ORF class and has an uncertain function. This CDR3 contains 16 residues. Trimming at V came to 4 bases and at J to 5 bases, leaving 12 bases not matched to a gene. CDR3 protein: CARSRGETGGEDEQYF. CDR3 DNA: TGTGCCAGAAGCCGTGGGGAGACAGGGGGCGAAGACGAGCAGTACTTC.

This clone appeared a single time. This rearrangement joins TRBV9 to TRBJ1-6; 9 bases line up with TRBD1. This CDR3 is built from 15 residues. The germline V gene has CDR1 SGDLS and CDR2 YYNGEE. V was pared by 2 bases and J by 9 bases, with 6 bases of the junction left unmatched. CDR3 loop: CASSVTGTGISPLHF. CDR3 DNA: TGTGCCAGCAGCGTGACCGGGACAGGGATTTCACCCCTCCACTTT.

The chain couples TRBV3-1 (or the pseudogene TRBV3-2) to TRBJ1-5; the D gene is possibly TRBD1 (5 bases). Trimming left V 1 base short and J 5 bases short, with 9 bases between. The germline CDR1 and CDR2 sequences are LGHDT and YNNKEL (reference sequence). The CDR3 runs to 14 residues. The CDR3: CASSQGIQDQPQHF. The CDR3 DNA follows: TGTGCCAGCAGCCAAGGGATACAGGATCAGCCCCAGCATTTT.

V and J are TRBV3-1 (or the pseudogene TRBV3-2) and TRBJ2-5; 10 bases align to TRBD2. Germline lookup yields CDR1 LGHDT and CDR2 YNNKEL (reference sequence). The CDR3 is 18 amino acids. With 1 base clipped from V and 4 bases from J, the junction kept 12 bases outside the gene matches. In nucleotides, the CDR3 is TGTGCCAGCAGCCAAGTGTTGGTAGCGGGGGGTTTAGGAGAGACCCAGTACTTC. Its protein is CASSQVLVAGGLGETQYF.

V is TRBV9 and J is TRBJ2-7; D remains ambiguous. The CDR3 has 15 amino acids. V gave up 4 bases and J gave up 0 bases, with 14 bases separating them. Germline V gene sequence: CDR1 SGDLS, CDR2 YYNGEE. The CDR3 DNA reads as TGTGCCAGCAGCAATAGTCCAGGCAGCTCCTACGAGCAGTACTTC. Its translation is CASSNSPGSSYEQYF.

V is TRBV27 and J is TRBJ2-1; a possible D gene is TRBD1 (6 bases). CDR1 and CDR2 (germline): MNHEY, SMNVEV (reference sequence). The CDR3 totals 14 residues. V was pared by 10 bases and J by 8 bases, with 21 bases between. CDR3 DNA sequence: TGTGCCATCAAGAGGACAGTCGGAGCGGATGAGCAGTTCTTC. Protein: CAIKRTVGADEQFF.

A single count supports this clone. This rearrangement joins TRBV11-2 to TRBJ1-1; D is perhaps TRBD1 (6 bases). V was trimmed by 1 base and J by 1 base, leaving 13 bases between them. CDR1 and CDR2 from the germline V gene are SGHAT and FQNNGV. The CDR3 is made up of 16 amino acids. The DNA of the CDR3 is TGTGCCAGCAGCTTAGCCCTGACAGGAAGGAACACTGAAGCTTTCTTT. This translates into CASSLALTGRNTEAFF. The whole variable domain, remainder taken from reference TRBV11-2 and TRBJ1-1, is EAGVAQSPRYKIIEKRQSVAFWCNPISGHATLYWYQQILGQGPKLLIQFQNNGVVDDSQLPKDRFSAERLKGVDSTLKIQPAKLEDSAVYLCASSLALTGRNTEAFFGQGTRLTVV.

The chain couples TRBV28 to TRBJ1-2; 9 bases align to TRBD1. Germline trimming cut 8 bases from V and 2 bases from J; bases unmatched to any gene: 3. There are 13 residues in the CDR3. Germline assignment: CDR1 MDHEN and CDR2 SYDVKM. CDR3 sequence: CASLTGGNYGYTF. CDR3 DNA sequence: TGTGCCAGCCTGACAGGGGGAAACTATGGCTACACCTTC.

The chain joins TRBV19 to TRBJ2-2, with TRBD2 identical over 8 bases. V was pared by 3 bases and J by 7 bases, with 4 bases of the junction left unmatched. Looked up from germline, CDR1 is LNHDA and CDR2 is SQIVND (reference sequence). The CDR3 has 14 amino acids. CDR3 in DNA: TGTGCCAGTAGTATCGGGGGGGCCGGCGGGGAGCTGTTTTTT. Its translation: CASSIGGAGGELFF.

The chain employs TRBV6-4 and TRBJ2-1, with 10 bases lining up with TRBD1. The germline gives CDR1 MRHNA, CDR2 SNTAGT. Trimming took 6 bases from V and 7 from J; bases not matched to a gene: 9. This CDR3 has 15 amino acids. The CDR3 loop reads CASSAGQGNMNEQFF. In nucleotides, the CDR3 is TGTGCCAGCAGCGCGGGACAGGGGAATATGAATGAGCAGTTCTTC.

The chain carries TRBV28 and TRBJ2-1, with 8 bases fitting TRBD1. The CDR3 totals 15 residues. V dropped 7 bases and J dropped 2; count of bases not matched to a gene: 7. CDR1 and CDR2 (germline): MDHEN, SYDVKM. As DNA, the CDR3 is TGTGCCAGCATCCCGGACAGGGTCCCCTACAATGAGCAGTTCTTC. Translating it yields CASIPDRVPYNEQFF.

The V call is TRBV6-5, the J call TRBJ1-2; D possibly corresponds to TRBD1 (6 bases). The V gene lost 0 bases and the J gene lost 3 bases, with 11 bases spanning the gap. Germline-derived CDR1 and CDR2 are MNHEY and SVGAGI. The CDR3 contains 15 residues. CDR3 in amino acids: CASSYSRAGDYGYTF. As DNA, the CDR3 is TGTGCCAGCAGTTACTCGAGGGCAGGGGACTATGGCTACACCTTC.

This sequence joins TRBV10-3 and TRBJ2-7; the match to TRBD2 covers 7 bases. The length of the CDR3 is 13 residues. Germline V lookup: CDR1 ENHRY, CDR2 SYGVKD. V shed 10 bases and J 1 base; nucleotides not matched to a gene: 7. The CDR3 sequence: CATGGGGSYEQYF. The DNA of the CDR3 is TGTGCCACCGGCGGCGGGGGATCCTACGAGCAGTACTTC.

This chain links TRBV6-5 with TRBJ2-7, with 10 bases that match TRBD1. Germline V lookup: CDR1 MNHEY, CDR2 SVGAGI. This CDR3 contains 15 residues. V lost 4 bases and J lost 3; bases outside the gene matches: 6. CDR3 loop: CASSSAGTGDYEQYF. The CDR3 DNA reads TGTGCCAGCAGTTCAGCCGGGACAGGGGACTACGAGCAGTACTTC.